This entry concerns a single TCR beta chain. V was clipped by 3 bases and J by 2 bases, with 16 bases between them. The CDR3 runs 17 residues. The germline gives CDR1 LGHNA, CDR2 YNFKEQ. Depths of 1 in 200,000 to 1 in 1 million T cells were the sequencing target. The repertoire was sequenced with immunoSEQ multiplex PCR; TCRdb's copy has only in-frame clones and lacks some. Of about 24,000 clones in the sample, just under 80% were seen once. The sample belongs to a study of cytotoxic CD8 clonotypes in ibrutinib-treated CLL. Whole-study context: Response specimens were obtained following a median treatment duration of about twelve months, with a range of 6 to 36. Sequenced samples delivered averages of 255,043 productive templates and around 94,000 productive rearrangements.

This chain connects TRBV4-2 to TRBJ1-4; possibly TRBD1 for D (5 bases). This receptor was taken from a human donor with chronic lymphocytic leukemia. Sample: PBMCs, taken before ibrutinib treatment. The CDR3 coding sequence is TGTGCCAGCAGCCAGGCAAGCCAGGGTCCCACTAATGAAAAACTGTTTTTT. It is translated as CASSQASQGPTNEKLFF.